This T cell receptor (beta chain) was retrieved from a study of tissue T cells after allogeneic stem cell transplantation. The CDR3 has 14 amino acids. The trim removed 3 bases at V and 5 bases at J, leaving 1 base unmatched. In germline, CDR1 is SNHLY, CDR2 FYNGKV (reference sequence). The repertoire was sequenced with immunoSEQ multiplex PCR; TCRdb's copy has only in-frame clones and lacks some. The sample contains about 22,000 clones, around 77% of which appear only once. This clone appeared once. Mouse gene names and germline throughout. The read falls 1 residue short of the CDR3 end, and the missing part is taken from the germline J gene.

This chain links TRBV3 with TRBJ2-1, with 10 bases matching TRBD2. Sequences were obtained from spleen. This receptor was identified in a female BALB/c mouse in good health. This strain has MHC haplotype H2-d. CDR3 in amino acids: CASSFWGGDAEQFF. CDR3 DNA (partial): TGTGCCAGCAGCTTCTGGGGGGGCGATGCTGAGCAGTTC.